The 30 T cell receptor beta chains listed next were all sequenced from one sample in a study of blood T cells in healthy people across ages. For the second PCR, which ran for about 7 to 12 cycles, a sample-barcoded 5' primer and a J-beta primer mix were used. MiXCR was run by TCRdb on the 5' RACE reads, yielding one entry per CDR3 protein. The sample lists roughly 790,000 distinct CDR3 sequences; roughly two fifths were seen once. The specimen was blood. All receptors derive from a woman aged 55-70 years in good health.

The chain has TRBV7-3 and TRBJ1-1; no firm D call. CDR1 is SGHTA, CDR2 FQGTGA, per germline. The ends were cut back, 5 bases at V and 4 bases at J, with 14 bases in the middle. CDR3 length: 14 amino acids. CDR3 residues: CASSPKGGSTEAFF. In DNA, the CDR3 is TGTGCCAGCAGCCCCAAGGGTGGGTCCACTGAAGCTTTCTTT.

This clonotype was picked up a small number of times. The chain combines TRBV20-1 with TRBJ2-1; perhaps TRBD2 as D (7 bases). V was shortened by 5 bases and J by 5 bases, with 25 bases between the two germline ends. Germline CDR1 and CDR2: DFQATT and SNEGSKA (reference sequence). The CDR3 is 17 residues long. CDR3 nucleotide sequence: TGCAGTGCTCGAAAGAGGGGGGGCCTTCCGGGGGACAATGAGCAGTTCTTC. Its translation: CSARKRGGLPGDNEQFF.

This clonotype was seen a handful of times. The chain uses TRBV7-2 and TRBJ2-3; a possible D gene is TRBD1 (7 bases). The germline V and J ends were trimmed by 11 bases and 3 bases, with 21 bases remaining between them. The germline CDR1 and CDR2 sequences are SGHTA and FQGNSA. This CDR3 has 15 residues. CDR3: CASRGAGGRTDTQYF. The CDR3 coding sequence is TGTGCCTCCAGGGGGGCAGGGGGAAGGACAGATACGCAGTATTTT.

The V call is TRBV20-1, the J call TRBJ2-1; D gene ambiguous. Germline CDR1 reads DFQATT; CDR2 reads SNEGSKA (reference sequence). This CDR3 has 15 amino acids. Deletions cut 1 base from V and 0 bases from J, with 10 bases between. The CDR3 here is CSARGGPSSYNEQFF. The CDR3 DNA is TGCAGTGCTAGAGGGGGTCCGAGCTCCTACAATGAGCAGTTCTTC.

This clonotype has at least ten counts. J is TRBJ1-5 and V is TRBV10-3, with D possibly being TRBD1 (6 bases). V lost 3 bases and J 4 bases, leaving 10 bases between the germline ends. The CDR3 spans 14 residues. Germline values: CDR1 ENHRY, CDR2 SYGVKD. CDR3 loop: CAISERQENQPQHF. The CDR3 nucleotides are TGTGCCATCAGTGAAAGACAGGAGAATCAGCCCCAGCATTTT.

Concerning this clonotype: A read error may explain this, as a much larger clone is one base away. The V call is TRBV9, the J call TRBJ1-1; no definite D call. CDR3 length: 13 residues. CDR1 and CDR2 (germline): SGDLS, YYNGEE. CDR3 region: CTSSSGPAEVAFF. The CDR3 DNA follows: TGTACCAGCAGCTCCGGGCCCGCGGAGGTAGCTTTCTTT.

This clonotype was seen more than once but under ten times. The V and J genes are TRBV20-1 and TRBJ2-5; 11 positions match TRBD2. V lost 6 bases to trimming and J lost 5 bases; unmatched junction nucleotides: 8. Germline-derived CDR1 and CDR2 are DFQATT and SNEGSKA (reference sequence). CDR3 length equals 14 residues. In nucleotides, the CDR3 is TGCAGTGCAGCTATAGCGGGGGGGCCGGAGACCCAGTACTTC. Translating gives CSAAIAGGPETQYF.

The rearrangement uses TRBV10-3 and TRBJ1-5; the D gene is possibly TRBD1 (5 bases). The CDR3 extends over 14 amino acids. The germline V gene encodes CDR1 ENHRY and CDR2 SYGVKD. Between the trimmed V and J ends, which lost 4 bases and 4 bases, there was a span of 11 bases. CDR3 nucleotide sequence: TGTGCCATCAGTGCTCAGGGCTCTAATCAGCCCCAGCATTTT. Its translation: CAISAQGSNQPQHF.

Notes on this clonotype: A much larger clone is a single base away; this may be a read error. The chain uses TRBV20-1 and TRBJ2-7, with a tentative D call TRBD2 (5 bases). The CDR3 sequence is 12 residues long. Per the germline V gene, CDR1 is DFQATT and CDR2 is SNEGSKA (reference sequence). This chain's CDR3 is CIVTGFSYEQYF. CDR3 coding DNA: TGCATTGTTACGGGATTCTCCTACGAGCAGTACTTC.

The CDR3 region is CASSRTLDRDTEAFF. The CDR3, as DNA: TGCGCCAGCAGCCGGACCCTGGACAGAGACACTGAAGCTTTCTTT. V usage is TRBV4-3 and J usage is TRBJ1-1; TRBD1 is a possible D gene (6 bases). V shed 4 bases and J shed 3 bases, with 15 bases lying between them. This CDR3 spans 15 amino acids. The germline gives CDR1 LGHNA, CDR2 YSLEER.

The rearrangement links TRBV5-1 to TRBJ1-6; a weak D match, TRBD1 (5 bases). The CDR3 has 16 amino acids. Between the trimmed V and J ends, which lost 7 bases and 7 bases, there was a span of 21 bases. Germline V gene lookup returns CDR1 SGHRS and CDR2 YFSETQ. The CDR3 spells CASGAGGTFNNSPLHF. The CDR3 nucleotides read TGCGCCAGCGGCGCGGGCGGGACGTTTAACAATTCACCCCTCCACTTT. Looking up the rest from reference TRBV5-1 and TRBJ1-6 gives the full variable domain: KAGVTQTPRYLIKTRGQQVTLSCSPISGHRSVSWYQQTPGQGLQFLFEYFSETQRNKGNFPGRFSGRQFSNSRSEMNVSTLELGDSALYLCASGAGGTFNNSPLHFGNGTRLTVT.

The V and J genes are TRBV21-1 and TRBJ1-1; no check of the table's D call, TRBD1, against the DNA was made. TRBV21-1 is tagged as a pseudogene. CDR3 length: 15 residues. The CDR3 coding sequence is TGTGCCAGCAGCAAAGGGCCGGCAGGGGCCACTGAAGCTTTCTTT. It translates to CASSKGPAGATEAFF.

In regard to this clonotype: The germline gene is not matched at one end of the junction; a read error may be the cause. The gene calls are TRBV3-1 and TRBJ2-4; maybe TRBD1 (6 bases). Germline CDR1 is LGHDT and CDR2 is YNNKEL (reference sequence). The length of the CDR3 is 14 residues. For the CDR3, the DNA is TGTGCCGGCAGCCAAGCAGGGGCGAAGGACATTCAGTACTTC. Translating gives CAGSQAGAKDIQYF.

V gene TRBV20-1 combines with J gene TRBJ2-1, with 9 nucleotides matching TRBD2. The CDR3 has 16 residues. The V gene's germline CDR1 is DFQATT and CDR2 SNEGSKA (reference sequence). J lost 3 bases, V lost 0 bases, and 6 bases had no gene match. CDR3 in amino acids: CSARDQRGVHYNEQFF. The CDR3 DNA reads as TGCAGTGCTAGAGATCAGCGGGGGGTTCACTACAATGAGCAGTTCTTC.

This clonotype was picked up a small number of times. The rearrangement links TRBV6-1 to TRBJ1-2, with 8 nucleotides matching TRBD1. The CDR3 sequence is 14 residues long. Germline CDR1 is MNHNS and CDR2 is SASEGT. The V and J ends lost 6 bases and 8 bases, in that order; junction bases with no gene match: 11. The CDR3 DNA sequence: TGTGCCAGCAGCCCAGACAGGGGATCGGTCGGCTACACCTTC. Residues: CASSPDRGSVGYTF.

The chain carries TRBV12-3 or TRBV12-4 and TRBJ1-2, with D possibly matching TRBD1 (6 bases). Trimming shortened V by 6 bases and J by 0 bases, and 14 bases separated the two germline ends. The CDR3 is 15 amino acids. The CDR3 is CASRTYREANYGYTF. The CDR3 nucleotides are TGTGCCAGCAGAACCTACAGGGAAGCTAACTATGGCTACACCTTC.

A single count supports this clonotype. The chain couples TRBV3-1 to TRBJ2-2; possibly TRBD2 for D (5 bases). From germline, CDR1 is LGHDT and CDR2 YNNKEL (reference sequence). Deletions cut 0 bases from V and 3 bases from J, with 8 bases between. The CDR3 consists of 15 residues. The CDR3 bases are TGTGCCAGCAGCCAAGATATCGGGGACACCGGGGAGCTGTTTTTT. This encodes CASSQDIGDTGELFF.

This clonotype was counted once. This chain links TRBV9 with TRBJ2-3; 11 nucleotides line up with TRBD2. Unmatched junction bases numbered 4, after V lost 0 bases and J lost 4 bases. This CDR3 is built from 16 residues. Germline CDR1 is SGDLS and CDR2 is YYNGEE. The CDR3 sequence: CASSVALAGGSDTQYF. CDR3 nucleotides: TGTGCCAGCAGCGTAGCGCTAGCGGGGGGCTCAGATACGCAGTATTTT.

This clonotype appeared a few times. The rearrangement joins TRBV7-8 to TRBJ2-3, with 8 bases matching TRBD2. This CDR3 comprises 20 residues. The V gene end was trimmed by 0 bases and the J gene end by 5 bases; junction bases not matched to a gene: 19. The V gene's germline CDR1 is SGHVS and CDR2 FQNEAQ. The CDR3 sequence is CASSLARPGTRGLTGDTQYF. The DNA of the CDR3 is TGTGCCAGCAGCTTAGCACGGCCCGGGACTAGAGGGCTGACAGGAGATACGCAGTATTTT.

V usage is TRBV27 and J usage is TRBJ2-5; 7 bases align to TRBD2. V shed 4 bases and J 11 bases; nucleotides not matched to a gene: 13. This CDR3 region has 14 residues. The germline CDR1 and CDR2 sequences are MNHEY and SMNVEV (reference sequence). The CDR3 region has the DNA TGTGCCAGCAGTTGGGTCCTAGCGGCTAATGAGCAGTACTTC. Its translation is CASSWVLAANEQYF.

The sample holds a few counts of this clonotype. The V call is TRBV7-4, the J call TRBJ2-7; maybe TRBD1 (5 bases). CDR1 is SGHVT and CDR2 is SQSDAQ in the germline V gene. The CDR3 sequence is 16 residues long. V was shortened by 7 bases and J by 3 bases, with 22 bases between the two germline ends. The CDR3 DNA reads as TGTGCCAGCACCAGGGTGAGTCCCCCTCTTCTCTACGAGCAGTACTTC. It codes for CASTRVSPPLLYEQYF.

This clonotype was recorded a few times. This rearrangement joins TRBV14 to TRBJ1-2; D unclear. V gave up 0 bases and J gave up 11 bases, with 13 bases separating them. The CDR3 covers 13 residues. Germline V lookup: CDR1 SGHDN, CDR2 FVKESK. The CDR3 sequence: CASSQDYRGRYTF. CDR3 coding DNA: TGTGCCAGCAGCCAAGATTACAGAGGAAGATACACCTTC.

The gene calls are TRBV10-3 and TRBJ1-2, with 8 bases identical to TRBD1. CDR3 length: 13 residues. The trim removed 2 bases at V and 8 bases at J, leaving 4 bases unmatched. The germline V gene has CDR1 ENHRY and CDR2 SYGVKD. CDR3 sequence: CAISEGDRWGYTF. The CDR3 DNA is TGTGCCATCAGTGAGGGGGACAGGTGGGGCTACACCTTC.

This clonotype has more than one count but fewer than ten. The chain carries TRBV7-9 and TRBJ1-1; no clear D gene. CDR1 is SEHNR and CDR2 is FQNEAQ in the germline V gene (reference sequence). This CDR3 spans 13 amino acids. With 5 bases removed from V and 13 bases from J, the gap between germline ends came to 20 bases. This chain's CDR3 is CASSPRGQESGFF. DNA of the CDR3: TGTGCCAGCAGCCCGCGAGGGCAGGAGTCGGGTTTCTTT. The full variable domain, completed using reference TRBV7-9 and TRBJ1-1, is DTGVSQNPRHKITKRGQNVTFRCDPISEHNRLYWYRQTLGQGPEFLTYFQNEAQLEKSRLLSDRFSAERPKGSFSTLEIQRTEQGDSAMYLCASSPRGQESGFFGQGTRLTVV.

This clonotype has a handful of counts. This rearrangement joins TRBV29-1 to TRBJ1-5, with 12 bases fitting TRBD1. CDR3 length: 13 amino acids. The trim removed 6 bases at V and 6 bases at J, leaving 3 bases unmatched. Germline assignment: CDR1 SQVTM and CDR2 ANQGSEA. The CDR3 DNA reads TGCAGCGTGGGACAGGGGGCCAGTCAGCCCCAGCATTTT. Protein product: CSVGQGASQPQHF.

The chain employs TRBV3-1 and TRBJ1-1; D may be TRBD1 (6 bases). The CDR3 sequence is 13 residues long. From germline, CDR1 is LGHDT and CDR2 YNNKEL (reference sequence). Deletions cut 8 bases from V and 13 bases from J, with 23 bases between. The CDR3 loop is CASYITETGKVFF. In DNA, the CDR3 is TGTGCCAGCTATATAACTGAGACAGGTAAAGTTTTCTTT.

This chain joins TRBV6-1 and TRBJ1-2; D perhaps matches TRBD1 (6 bases). This CDR3 has 13 amino acids. V was trimmed by 7 bases and J by 4 bases, leaving 13 bases between them. The germline CDR1 and CDR2 sequences are MNHNS and SASEGT. CDR3 residues: CASKDVRGYGYTF. CDR3 DNA: TGTGCCAGCAAGGACGTCAGGGGCTATGGCTACACCTTC.

As for this clonotype: A read error may account for a junction end that differs from germline. The rearrangement joins TRBV20-1 to TRBJ2-3, with D perhaps matching TRBD1 or TRBD2 (5 bases each). The germline CDR1 and CDR2 sequences are DFQATT and SNEGSKA (reference sequence). There are 14 residues in the CDR3. The chain's CDR3 is CSARGGASTGTQYF. CDR3 bases: TGCAGTGCTCGCGGAGGCGCTAGCACAGGTACGCAGTATTTT.

This clonotype was recorded only once. The chain carries TRBV2 and TRBJ1-4; D gene unclear. The CDR3 loop spans 13 amino acids. Trimming took off 6 bases at V and 2 bases at J, with 7 bases between the two ends. CDR1 and CDR2 (germline): SNHLY, FYNNEI. CDR3 DNA sequence: TGTGCCAGCAGATGGGTTACTAATGAAAAACTGTTTTTT. Protein: CASRWVTNEKLFF.

V is TRBV7-9 and J is TRBJ2-7, with D possibly matching TRBD2 (6 bases). Between the trimmed V and J ends, which lost 5 bases and 3 bases, there was a span of 14 bases. Germline V gives CDR1 SEHNR, CDR2 FQNEAQ (reference sequence). This CDR3 spans 14 amino acids. The CDR3 sequence: CASSPMGTLYEQYF. The CDR3 DNA sequence: TGTGCCAGCAGCCCCATGGGGACTCTCTACGAGCAGTACTTC.